Listed below are T cell receptor beta chains from one sample, sequenced in a study of blood T cell repertoires in COVID-19. The data were produced by immunoSEQ multiplex PCR, yet TCRdb's version contains in-frame clones alone and is incomplete. The sample carries approximately 150,000 clones, 87% recorded once. Input material: PBMCs or T cells enriched from blood (not recorded which). The receptor source for this set is a man aged 55 to 69 who had recovered from COVID-19. Both conserved end residues are part of each CDR3. Fields, in order: CDR3 DNA, CDR3 protein, clone size, D gene, J gene, V gene. The D gene is left open where the match is weak. Clone size is shown for a subset of rows, as once, few, many or a class of expanded clone.

CDR3nt: TGTGCCAGCAGTGAGGTAGCAGGGGTCACTGAAGCTTTCTTT; CDR3aa: CASSEVAGVTEAFF; abundance: -; d_gene: -; j_gene: TRBJ1-1; v_gene: TRBV6-1
CDR3nt: TGTGCCAGCCGCCCTAGCGGGAGGCATGAGCAGTTCTTC; CDR3aa: CASRPSGRHEQFF; abundance: once; d_gene: TRBD2; j_gene: TRBJ2-1; v_gene: TRBV27
CDR3nt: TGTGCCACCAGTGACCCGGGACTAGCGGGGGGGCTGGGAGAGACCCAGTACTTC; CDR3aa: CATSDPGLAGGLGETQYF; abundance: -; d_gene: TRBD2; j_gene: TRBJ2-5; v_gene: TRBV24-1
CDR3nt: TGTGCCAGCAGTTTCGGTCTAGTTGAGGTCGAGCAGTACTTC; CDR3aa: CASSFGLVEVEQYF; abundance: few; d_gene: -; j_gene: TRBJ2-7; v_gene: TRBV28
CDR3nt: TGTGCCAGCAGTTTGGGGACAGGGTTCGAAAATTCACCCCTCCACTTT; CDR3aa: CASSLGTGFENSPLHF; abundance: -; d_gene: TRBD1; j_gene: TRBJ1-6; v_gene: TRBV27
CDR3nt: TGTGCCAGCAGCCGAGTAGGGGGCAATCAGCCCCAGCATTTT; CDR3aa: CASSRVGGNQPQHF; abundance: -; d_gene: -; j_gene: TRBJ1-5; v_gene: TRBV5-8
CDR3nt: TGTGCCAGCAGCCAAGAGCAGGGACAGTACTATGGCTACACCTTC; CDR3aa: CASSQEQGQYYGYTF; abundance: -; d_gene: TRBD1; j_gene: TRBJ1-2; v_gene: TRBV4-2
CDR3nt: TGTGCCAGCAGCTTAATAGCGGGGGGGCCGATGAATACGCAGTATTTT; CDR3aa: CASSLIAGGPMNTQYF; abundance: -; d_gene: TRBD2; j_gene: TRBJ2-3; v_gene: TRBV7-8
CDR3nt: TGTGCCAGCAGTTACTACACCGCGGGGGACGGTTCACCCCTCCACTTT; CDR3aa: CASSYYTAGDGSPLHF; abundance: few; d_gene: -; j_gene: TRBJ1-6; v_gene: TRBV6-5
CDR3nt: TGTGCCTGGAGTGTACGGGGGGGAAGGAAATCCTACGAGCAGTACTTC; CDR3aa: CAWSVRGGRKSYEQYF; abundance: -; d_gene: TRBD2; j_gene: TRBJ2-7; v_gene: TRBV30
CDR3nt: TGTGCCAGCAGTGAAGCCGGGGAGCAGTACTTC; CDR3aa: CASSEAGEQYF; abundance: -; d_gene: -; j_gene: TRBJ2-7; v_gene: TRBV2
CDR3nt: TGTGCCAGCAGTGACGGTCGGGGCTACACCTTC; CDR3aa: CASSDGRGYTF; abundance: -; d_gene: -; j_gene: TRBJ1-2; v_gene: TRBV6-4
CDR3nt: TGTGCTAGTGGGCCCGGGACTAGCGGAGAGACCCAGTACTTC; CDR3aa: CASGPGTSGETQYF; abundance: -; d_gene: TRBD2; j_gene: TRBJ2-5; v_gene: TRBV12-5